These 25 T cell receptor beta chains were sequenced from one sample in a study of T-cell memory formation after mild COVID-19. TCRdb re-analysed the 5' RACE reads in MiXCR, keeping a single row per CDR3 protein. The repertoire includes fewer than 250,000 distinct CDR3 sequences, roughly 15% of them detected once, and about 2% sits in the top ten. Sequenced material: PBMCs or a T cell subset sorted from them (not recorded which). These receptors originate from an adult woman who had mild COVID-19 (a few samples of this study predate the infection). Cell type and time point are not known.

The CDR3: CASSHRGSETQYF. CDR3 in DNA: TGTGCCAGCAGCCACCGGGGGAGCGAGACCCAGTACTTC. The chain couples TRBV3-1 to TRBJ2-5; possibly TRBD2 for D (6 bases). Germline lookup yields CDR1 LGHDT and CDR2 YNNKEL (reference sequence). Trimming cost V 3 bases and J 5 bases, with 10 bases left between them. The CDR3 runs 13 residues.

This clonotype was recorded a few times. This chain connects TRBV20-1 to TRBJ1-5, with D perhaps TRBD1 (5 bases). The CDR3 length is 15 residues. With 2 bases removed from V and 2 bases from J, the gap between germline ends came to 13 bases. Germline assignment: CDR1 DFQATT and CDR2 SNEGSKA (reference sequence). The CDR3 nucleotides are TGCAGTGCTAGAAACAGTGGGGGTCGCAATCAGCCCCAGCATTTT. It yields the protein CSARNSGGRNQPQHF.

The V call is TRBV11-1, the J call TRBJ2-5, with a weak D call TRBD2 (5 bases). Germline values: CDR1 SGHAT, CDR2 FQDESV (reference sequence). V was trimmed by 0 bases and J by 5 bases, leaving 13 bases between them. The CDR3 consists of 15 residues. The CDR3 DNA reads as TGTGCCAGCAGCTTAGCGCGGGTCCTGGGGGAGACCCAGTACTTC. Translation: CASSLARVLGETQYF.

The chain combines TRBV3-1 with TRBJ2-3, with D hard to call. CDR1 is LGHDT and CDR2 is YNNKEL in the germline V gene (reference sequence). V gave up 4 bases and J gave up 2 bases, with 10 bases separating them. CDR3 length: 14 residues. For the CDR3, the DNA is TGTGCCAGCAGCCGGCCTTCTTCCACAGATACGCAGTATTTT. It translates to CASSRPSSTDTQYF.

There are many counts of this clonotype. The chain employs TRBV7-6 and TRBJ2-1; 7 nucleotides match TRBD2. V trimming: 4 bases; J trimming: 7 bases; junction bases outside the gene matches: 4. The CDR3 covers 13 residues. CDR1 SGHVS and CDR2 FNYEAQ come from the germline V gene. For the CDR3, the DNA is TGTGCCAGCAGCTCCCTCGGGGGGAATGAGCAGTTCTTC. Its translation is CASSSLGGNEQFF.

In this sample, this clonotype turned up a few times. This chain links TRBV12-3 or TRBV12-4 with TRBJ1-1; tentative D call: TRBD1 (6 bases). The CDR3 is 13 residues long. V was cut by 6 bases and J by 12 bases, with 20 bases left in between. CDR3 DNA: TGTGCCAGCAGAAAAGACAGGCCCTCCGTTTCTTTCTTT. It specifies CASRKDRPSVSFF.

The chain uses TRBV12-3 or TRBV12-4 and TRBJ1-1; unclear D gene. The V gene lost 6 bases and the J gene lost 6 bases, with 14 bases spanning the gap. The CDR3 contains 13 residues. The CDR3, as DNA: TGTGCCAGCAGCAGAGATACAGTCTCTGAAGCTTTCTTT. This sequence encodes CASSRDTVSEAFF.

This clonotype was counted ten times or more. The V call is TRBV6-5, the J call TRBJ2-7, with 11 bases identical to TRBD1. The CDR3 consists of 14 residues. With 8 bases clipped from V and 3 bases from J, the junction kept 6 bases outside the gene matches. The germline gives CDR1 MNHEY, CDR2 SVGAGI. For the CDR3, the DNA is TGTGCCAGCCGCGTCGGGACAGGGGGCTACGAGCAGTACTTC. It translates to CASRVGTGGYEQYF.

The CDR3 coding sequence is TGCAGTGCTACTTACCCGTTGGGCTATGGCTACACCTTC. It encodes CSATYPLGYGYTF. The V call is TRBV20-1, the J call TRBJ1-2; D remains ambiguous. The V gene lost 4 bases and the J gene lost 4 bases, with 13 bases spanning the gap. The CDR3 is 13 amino acids. Germline V gene sequence: CDR1 DFQATT, CDR2 SNEGSKA (reference sequence).

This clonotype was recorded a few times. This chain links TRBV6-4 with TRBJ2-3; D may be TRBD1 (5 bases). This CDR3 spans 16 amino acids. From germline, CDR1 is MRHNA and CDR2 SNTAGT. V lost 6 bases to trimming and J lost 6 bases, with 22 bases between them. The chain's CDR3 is CASRRWQGHHSDTQYF. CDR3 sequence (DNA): TGTGCCAGCAGACGTTGGCAGGGCCACCATTCGGATACGCAGTATTTT.

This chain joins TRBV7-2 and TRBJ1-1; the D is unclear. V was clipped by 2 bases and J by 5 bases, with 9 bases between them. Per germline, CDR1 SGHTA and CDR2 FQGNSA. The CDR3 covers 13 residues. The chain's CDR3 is CASSLYPGTEAFF. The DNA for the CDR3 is TGTGCCAGCAGCTTATATCCCGGGACTGAAGCTTTCTTT.

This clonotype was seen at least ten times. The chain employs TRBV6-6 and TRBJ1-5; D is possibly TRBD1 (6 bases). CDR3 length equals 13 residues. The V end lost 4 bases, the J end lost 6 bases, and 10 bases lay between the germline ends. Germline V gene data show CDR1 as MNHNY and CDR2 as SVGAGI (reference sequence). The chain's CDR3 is CASSSQGAQPQHF. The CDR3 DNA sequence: TGTGCCAGCAGTTCACAGGGCGCTCAGCCCCAGCATTTT.

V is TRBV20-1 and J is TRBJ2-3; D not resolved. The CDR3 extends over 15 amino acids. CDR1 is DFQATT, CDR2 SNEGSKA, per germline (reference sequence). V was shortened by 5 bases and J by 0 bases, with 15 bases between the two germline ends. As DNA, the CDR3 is TGCAGTGCTCAGCCTACCCACCCAAGCACAGATACGCAGTATTTT. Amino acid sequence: CSAQPTHPSTDTQYF.

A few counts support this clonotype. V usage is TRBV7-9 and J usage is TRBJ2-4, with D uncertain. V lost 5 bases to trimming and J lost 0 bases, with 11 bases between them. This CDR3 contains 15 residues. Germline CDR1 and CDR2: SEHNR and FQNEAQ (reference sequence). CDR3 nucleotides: TGTGCCAGCAGCCCGGACGGTCTAGCCAAAAACATTCAGTACTTC. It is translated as CASSPDGLAKNIQYF. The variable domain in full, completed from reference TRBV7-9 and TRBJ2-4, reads DTGVSQNPRHKITKRGQNVTFRCDPISEHNRLYWYRQTLGQGPEFLTYFQNEAQLEKSRLLSDRFSAERPKGSFSTLEIQRTEQGDSAMYLCASSPDGLAKNIQYFGAGTRLSVL.

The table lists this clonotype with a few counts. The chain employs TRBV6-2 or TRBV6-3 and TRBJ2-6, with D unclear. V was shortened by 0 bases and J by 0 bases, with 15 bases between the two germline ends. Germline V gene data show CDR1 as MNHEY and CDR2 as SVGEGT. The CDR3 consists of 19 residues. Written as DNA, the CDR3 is TGTGCCAGCAGTTACTCGAAGGCAGAACCCGTCTCTGGGGCCAACGTCCTGACTTTC. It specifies CASSYSKAEPVSGANVLTF.

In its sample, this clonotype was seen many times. This CDR3 reads CASRGPEPYNEQFF. CDR3 in DNA: TGTGCCAGCAGGGGGCCCGAGCCCTACAATGAGCAGTTCTTC. The V and J genes are TRBV14 and TRBJ2-1, with a tentative D call TRBD1 (5 bases). Trimming shortened V by 6 bases and J by 2 bases, and 11 bases separated the two germline ends. Germline V gives CDR1 SGHDN, CDR2 FVKESK. The CDR3 spans 14 residues.

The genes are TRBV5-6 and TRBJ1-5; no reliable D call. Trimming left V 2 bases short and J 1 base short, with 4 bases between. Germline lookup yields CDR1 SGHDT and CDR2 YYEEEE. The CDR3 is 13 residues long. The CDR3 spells CASSFKSNQPQHF. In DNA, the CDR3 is TGTGCCAGCAGCTTTAAGAGCAATCAGCCCCAGCATTTT.

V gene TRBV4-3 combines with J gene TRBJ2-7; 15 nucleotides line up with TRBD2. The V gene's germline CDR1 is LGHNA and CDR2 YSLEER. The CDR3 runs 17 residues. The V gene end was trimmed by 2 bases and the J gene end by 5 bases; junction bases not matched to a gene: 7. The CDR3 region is CASSQRTSGRARNEQYF. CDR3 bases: TGCGCCAGCAGCCAACGGACTAGCGGGAGGGCCAGGAACGAGCAGTACTTC.

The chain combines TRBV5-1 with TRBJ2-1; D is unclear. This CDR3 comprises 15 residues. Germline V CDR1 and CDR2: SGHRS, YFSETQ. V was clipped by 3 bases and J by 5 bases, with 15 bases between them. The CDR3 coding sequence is TGCGCCAGCAGCTCGGGCCACAGTGGGGACAATGAGCAGTTCTTC. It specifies CASSSGHSGDNEQFF.

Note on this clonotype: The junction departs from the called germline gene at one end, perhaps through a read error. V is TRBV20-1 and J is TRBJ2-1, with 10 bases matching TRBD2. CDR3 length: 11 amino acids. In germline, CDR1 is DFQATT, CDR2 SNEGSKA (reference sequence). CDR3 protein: CSAGAGGPLGF. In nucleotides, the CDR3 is TGCAGTGCCGGAGCGGGAGGGCCTCTAGGCTTC.

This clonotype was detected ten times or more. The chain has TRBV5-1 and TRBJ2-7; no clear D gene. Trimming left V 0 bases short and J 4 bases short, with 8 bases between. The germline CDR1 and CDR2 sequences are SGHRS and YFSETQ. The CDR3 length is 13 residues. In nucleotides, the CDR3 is TGCGCCAGCAGCTTGGAGGGCGCTTACGAGCAGTACTTC. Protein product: CASSLEGAYEQYF.

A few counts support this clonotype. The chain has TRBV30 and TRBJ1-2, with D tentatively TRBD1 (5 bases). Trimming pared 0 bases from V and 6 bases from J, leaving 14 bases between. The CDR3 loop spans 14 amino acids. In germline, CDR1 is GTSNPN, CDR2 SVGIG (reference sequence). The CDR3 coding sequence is TGTGCCTGGAGTGTTAATCGGGGGTGGAATGGCTACACCTTC. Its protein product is CAWSVNRGWNGYTF. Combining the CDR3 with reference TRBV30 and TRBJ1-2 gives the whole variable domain SQTIHQWPATLVQPVGSPLSLECTVEGTSNPNLYWYRQAAGRGLQLLFYSVGIGQISSEVPQNLSASRPQDRQFILSSKKLLLSDSGFYLCAWSVNRGWNGYTFGSGTRLTVV.

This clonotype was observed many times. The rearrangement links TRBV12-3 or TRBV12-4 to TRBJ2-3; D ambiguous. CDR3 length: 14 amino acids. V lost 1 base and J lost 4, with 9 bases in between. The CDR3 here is CASSLVGLADTQYF. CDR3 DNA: TGTGCCAGCAGTTTAGTAGGGTTGGCAGATACGCAGTATTTT.

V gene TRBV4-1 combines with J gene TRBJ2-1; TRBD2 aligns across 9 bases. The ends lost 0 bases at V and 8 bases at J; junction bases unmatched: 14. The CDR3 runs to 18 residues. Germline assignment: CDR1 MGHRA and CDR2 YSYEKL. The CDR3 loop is CASSQDMGRGGSYDEQFF. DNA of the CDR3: TGCGCCAGCAGCCAAGATATGGGGCGGGGGGGCTCTTACGATGAGCAGTTCTTC.

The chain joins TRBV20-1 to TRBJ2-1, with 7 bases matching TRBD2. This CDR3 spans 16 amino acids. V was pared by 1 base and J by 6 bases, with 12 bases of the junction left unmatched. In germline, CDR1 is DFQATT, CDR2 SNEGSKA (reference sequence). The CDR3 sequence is CSARAGGRAPLNEQFF. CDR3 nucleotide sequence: TGCAGTGCTAGAGCCGGAGGGAGGGCCCCTCTCAATGAGCAGTTCTTC.